One sample yielded the 14 T cell receptor beta chains listed below, sequenced in a study of T-cell memory formation after mild COVID-19. TCRdb redid the calling of the 5' RACE reads with MiXCR, one entry per CDR3 protein. The table has 450,000 to 650,000 distinct CDR3 sequences, less than 25% seen once. Sequencing was carried out using PBMCs or a T cell subset sorted from them (not recorded which). The receptors derive from an adult woman who had mild COVID-19 (a few samples of this study predate the infection). Cell type and time point are not known.

This clonotype showed up just a few times. V is TRBV12-3 or TRBV12-4 and J is TRBJ2-4; the D is unclear. V was shortened by 1 base and J by 6 bases, with 10 bases between the two germline ends. The CDR3 runs 14 residues. CDR3 region: CASSLVGPGNIQYF. CDR3 nucleotide sequence: TGTGCCAGCAGTTTAGTCGGTCCTGGAAACATTCAGTACTTC.

A few counts support this clonotype. The chain employs TRBV3-1 and TRBJ2-7, with D possibly TRBD1 on 5 matching bases. The CDR3 is made up of 12 amino acids. Germline CDR1 and CDR2: LGHDT and YNNKEL (reference sequence). The V and J ends lost 2 bases and 7 bases respectively, with 9 bases between them. CDR3 sequence (DNA): TGTGCCAGCAGCCAATGGGGCCGGGAGCAGTACTTC. It specifies CASSQWGREQYF.

J is TRBJ2-3 and V is TRBV5-5; no clear D. V was cut by 5 bases and J by 5 bases, with 18 bases left in between. CDR3 length: 15 residues. Germline CDR1 and CDR2: SGHKS and YYEKEE (reference sequence). The CDR3 sequence is CASSSLGAIGDTQYF. CDR3 sequence (DNA): TGTGCCAGCAGTTCGTTAGGAGCTATTGGAGATACGCAGTATTTT.

The V gene is TRBV24-1, the J gene TRBJ2-2; 8 nucleotides match TRBD1. V trimming: 4 bases; J trimming: 7 bases; junction bases outside the gene matches: 1. Per germline, CDR1 KGHDR and CDR2 SFDVKD. CDR3 length: 13 residues. The CDR3 is CATSETGDGELFF. As DNA, the CDR3 is TGTGCCACCAGTGAGACAGGGGACGGGGAGCTGTTTTTT.

This clonotype appeared a few times. The chain links TRBV5-1 to TRBJ2-3; 15 positions match TRBD2. Per germline, CDR1 SGHRS and CDR2 YFSETQ. The CDR3 covers 16 residues. The V and J ends lost 5 bases and 8 bases, in that order; junction bases with no gene match: 9. The CDR3 DNA reads as TGCGCCAGCAGTTATGGACTAGCGGGGGGGGAAGCTACGCAGTATTTT. Encoded protein: CASSYGLAGGEATQYF.

This clonotype was observed once. The chain links TRBV4-1 to TRBJ2-5; 9 nucleotides line up with TRBD2. V shed 0 bases and J 2 bases; nucleotides not matched to a gene: 13. Germline-derived CDR1 and CDR2 are MGHRA and YSYEKL. The CDR3 is 19 residues long. The CDR3 coding sequence is TGCGCCAGCAGCCAAGATCGGGCTAGCGGGGCGACTCGACAAGAGACCCAGTACTTC. Amino acids: CASSQDRASGATRQETQYF.

In its sample, this clonotype was seen a few times. The J gene is TRBJ2-7, the V gene TRBV6-1, with D perhaps assigned TRBD1 or TRBD2 (5 bases each). Germline CDR1 MNHNS, CDR2 SASEGT. The CDR3 covers 14 residues. The ends were cut back, 6 bases at V and 2 bases at J, with 14 bases in the middle. CDR3 protein: CASRARGVAYEQYF. CDR3 in DNA: TGTGCCAGCAGAGCCAGAGGGGTGGCCTACGAGCAGTACTTC.

This chain joins TRBV5-6 and TRBJ2-7, with D possibly matching TRBD2 (5 bases). Trimming pared 2 bases from V and 4 bases from J, leaving 19 bases between. The length of the CDR3 is 16 residues. The V gene's germline CDR1 is SGHDT and CDR2 YYEEEE. CDR3 nucleotide sequence: TGTGCCAGCAGCTTCGGGGAGCCAGGAGTGCTTTACGAGCAGTACTTC. Protein product: CASSFGEPGVLYEQYF. Supplemented by reference TRBV5-6 and TRBJ2-7, the full variable domain reads DAGVTQSPTHLIKTRGQQVTLRCSPKSGHDTVSWYQQALGQGPQFIFQYYEEEERQRGNFPDRFSGHQFPNYSSELNVNALLLGDSALYLCASSFGEPGVLYEQYFGPGTRLTVT.

The CDR3 loop reads CASSQLRYTGELFF. The CDR3 region has the DNA TGTGCCAGCAGCCAACTCCGGTACACCGGGGAGCTGTTTTTT. This chain joins TRBV14 and TRBJ2-2; the D is unclear. Trimming shortened V by 2 bases and J by 3 bases, and 7 bases separated the two germline ends. CDR3 length: 14 amino acids. Germline V CDR1 and CDR2: SGHDN, FVKESK.

This clonotype was observed a handful of times. This chain connects TRBV7-3 to TRBJ2-1, with D tentatively TRBD2 (7 bases). V was cut by 5 bases and J by 7 bases, with 21 bases left in between. Per germline, CDR1 SGHTA and CDR2 FQGTGA. The CDR3 totals 16 residues. The CDR3 loop is CASSPQGGGSLNEQFF. In nucleotides, the CDR3 is TGTGCCAGCAGCCCTCAGGGAGGGGGATCGTTGAATGAGCAGTTCTTC.

The CDR3 sequence is CAWSEGISGNTIYF. The CDR3, as DNA: TGTGCCTGGAGTGAGGGAATCTCTGGAAACACCATATATTTT. V and J are TRBV30 and TRBJ1-3; D gene ambiguous. CDR3 length: 14 residues. Germline CDR1 GTSNPN, CDR2 SVGIG (reference sequence). V was trimmed by 1 base and J by 0 bases, leaving 7 bases between them.

Only a few counts were recorded for this clonotype. CDR3 coding DNA: TGTGCCAGCAGGGATGACGGGGGATACACTGAAGCTTTCTTT. Its protein product is CASRDDGGYTEAFF. V and J are TRBV25-1 and TRBJ1-1; D is perhaps TRBD1 (5 bases). The length of the CDR3 is 14 residues. Trimming removed 6 bases from V and 3 bases from J, with 14 bases in between. CDR1 is MGHDK and CDR2 is SYGVNS in the germline V gene. The entire variable domain, with the rest obtained from reference TRBV25-1 and TRBJ1-1, is as follows: EADIYQTPRYLVIGTGKKITLECSQTMGHDKMYWYQQDPGMELHLIHYSYGVNSTEKGDLSSESTVSRIRTEHFPLTLESARPSHTSQYLCASRDDGGYTEAFFGQGTRLTVV.

The chain has TRBV28 and TRBJ1-1, with 9 bases lining up with TRBD1. Germline CDR1 is MDHEN and CDR2 is SYDVKM. This CDR3 region has 16 residues. The junction had 16 bases not matched to a gene; V was cut back by 7 bases and J by 7 bases. The CDR3 loop reads CASTTGQGIIHVEAFF. CDR3 in DNA: TGTGCCAGCACAACTGGACAGGGGATAATCCATGTTGAAGCTTTCTTT.

Only a few counts were recorded for this clonotype. The chain couples TRBV20-1 to TRBJ2-7; TRBD2 matches at 7 bases. This CDR3 region has 14 residues. CDR1 DFQATT and CDR2 SNEGSKA come from the germline V gene (reference sequence). J was trimmed by 2 bases and V by 3 bases; bases with no gene match: 7. This CDR3 reads CSARDSGSAYEQYF. CDR3 sequence (DNA): TGCAGTGCTAGGGATAGCGGGTCAGCCTACGAGCAGTACTTC.